Here is one T cell receptor beta chain with its context. Its specificity is unknown. CDR3 size: 16 residues. Trimming removed 0 bases from V and 4 bases from J; junction bases left unmatched: 5. Germline CDR1 reads LGHDT; CDR2 reads YNNKEL (reference sequence). Building the TCR beta libraries relied on iRepertoire HTBI primers, and CDR3 regions underwent Arm-PCR. TCRdb re-called the multiplex PCR reads with MiXCR, one entry per CDR3 protein. Among approximately 380,000 distinct CDR3 sequences, around 20% were seen once, and the ten largest hold roughly 20%. Time point: persistent/refractory GD, antithyroid drugs over 5 years with positive TRAb. PBMC RNA was the source of the TCR library. The data were obtained in a study of regulatory T cells in long-lasting Graves disease. As for the study in general: Positivity for TSH receptor antibodies plus over 5 years of antithyroid drugs meant persistent Graves' disease.

Study-wide findings and caveats: More public clonotypes were shared by persistent patients (approximately 3,000) than by new patients (about 970).

The specimen comprised peripheral blood mononuclear cells (PBMCs), sampled when the disease was refractory, from a patient treated with antithyroid drugs. The chain joins TRBV3-1 to TRBJ2-2, with TRBD2 matching 7 bases. This clonotype was sampled from a female donor with Graves disease. The CDR3 loop reads CASSQDWAGATGELFF. The CDR3 bases are TGTGCCAGCAGCCAAGATTGGGCGGGAGCCACCGGGGAGCTGTTTTTT.